The entry below gives a single T cell receptor (beta chain) sequence along with its context. The data originate from a study of blood T cells in healthy people across ages. Through a sample-barcoded 5' primer and a J-beta primer mix, a second PCR was run for roughly 7 to 11 cycles. Sequencing recovered at least 3 million CDR3-containing paired-end reads from each sample. Via MiXCR, TCRdb re-called the 5' RACE reads, giving one row per CDR3 protein. The table records some 1,800,000 distinct CDR3 sequences, more than 35% of them present only once. In germline, CDR1 is SQVTM, CDR2 ANQGSEA. The V end was cut by 6 bases, the J end by 2 bases, with 11 bases between. The CDR3 sequence is 14 residues long.

What was sequenced was blood. This TCR derives from a human donor in good health. The J gene is TRBJ2-6, the V gene TRBV29-1, with a weak D call TRBD1 (5 bases). DNA for the CDR3: TGCAGCGTAAATACAGGAGCTGGGGCCAACGTCCTGACTTTC. It codes for CSVNTGAGANVLTF.